This T cell receptor (beta chain) was captured in a study of patients and donors after allogeneic stem cell transplantation. V was cut by 5 bases and J by 0 bases, with 19 bases left in between. The CDR3 has 17 residues. This clonotype has only a few counts. TCRdb independently ran MiXCR on the RT-PCR reads; one entry per CDR3 protein. The sample records approximately 220,000 distinct CDR3 sequences, roughly 38% being singletons. The chain combines TRBV12-3 or TRBV12-4 with TRBJ1-1; the D gene is possibly TRBD1 (5 bases). The TCR originated in a human donor who was either an allogeneic HSCT recipient or a stem cell or donor lymphocyte infusion donor (not recorded which). It is not recorded whose cells these are; they may come from a transplant donor. The sequenced sample consisted of blood, either unsorted or a sorted T cell fraction (not recorded which). CDR3 residues: CASSPQGAISLNTEAFF. CDR3 nucleotide sequence: TGTGCCAGCAGTCCCCAGGGCGCGATTTCCCTGAACACTGAAGCTTTCTTT.